A selection of T cell receptor beta chains follows, all from one sample in a study of tumor and adjacent non-tumor tissue in lung cancer. TCRdb reanalysed the multiplex PCR reads using MiXCR and keeps one entry per CDR3 protein. The table has 90,000 to 100,000 distinct CDR3 sequences, approximately 80% seen once. The sample was distant non-tumor lung tissue. The receptors derive from a man between 60 and 75 years old with small cell lung cancer. Each CDR3 is given with its conserved first and last residue. A D gene is named only where the DNA matches it firmly. For some rows the clone size is stated as once, few or many, or as a class when expanded; others skip it.

j_gene	d_gene	v_gene	abundance	CDR3aa	CDR3nt
TRBJ2-7	.	TRBV5-1	.	CTSSSWGQGAVGSYEQYF	TGTACCAGCAGCTCCTGGGGACAAGGGGCAGTCGGGTCCTACGAGCAGTACTTC
TRBJ2-2	.	TRBV5-1	few	CARSLDVRVTGELFF	TGCGCCAGGAGCTTGGACGTCCGTGTAACCGGGGAGCTGTTTTTT
TRBJ1-3	.	TRBV11-2	.	CASSLGEGAGNTIYF	TGTGCCAGCAGCCTAGGGGAGGGCGCCGGAAACACCATATATTTT
TRBJ1-6	.	TRBV10-1	.	CASSESSPDYNSSLHF	TGTGCCAGCAGTGAGTCCAGCCCCGACTATAATTCATCCCTCCACTTT
TRBJ2-1	TRBD2	TRBV11-2	.	CASSVGVAGDYYYNEQFF	TGTGCCAGCAGCGTAGGAGTAGCGGGAGACTACTACTACAATGAGCAATTCTTC
TRBJ2-7	.	TRBV7-9	.	CASSQEADSSYEQYF	TGTGCCAGTAGCCAAGAGGCCGATAGCTCCTACGAGCAGTACTTC
TRBJ2-1	TRBD2	TRBV12-3/TRBV12-4	.	CASMNSGSYWSNEQFF	TGTGCCAGCATGAATAGCGGGAGTTACTGGTCGAATGAGCAGTTCTTC
TRBJ2-3	.	TRBV6-6	.	CDSSYSKISDTQCF	TGTGACAGTAGTTACTCGAAAATCTCAGATACGCAGTGTTTT
TRBJ2-7	.	TRBV4-1	.	CASSQVTRGTDSYEQYF	TGCGCCAGCAGCCAAGTCACGAGGGGGACGGACTCCTACGAGCAGTACTTC
TRBJ2-3	TRBD2	TRBV20-1	many	CSAKLAGEAQYF	TGCAGTGCTAAACTAGCGGGAGAAGCTCAGTATTTT
TRBJ1-1	.	TRBV4-2	.	CVSSPYYGAGSTEAFF	TGTGTCAGCAGCCCATACTACGGCGCGGGAAGCACTGAAGCTTTCTTT
TRBJ2-1	.	TRBV10-2	many	CASSVSGRSYNEQFF	TGCGCCAGCAGTGTGTCAGGGCGATCCTACAATGAGCAGTTCTTC
TRBJ1-2	.	TRBV29-1	once	CSVVLVYVYTF	TGTAGCGTTGTGCTGGTCTATGTCTACACCTTC
TRBJ2-7	TRBD2	TRBV29-1	.	CSVEGLADTEQYF	TGCAGCGTTGAGGGACTAGCGGATACCGAGCAGTATTTC
TRBJ2-3	.	TRBV29-1	.	CSVELSARLTDTQYF	TGCAGCGTTGAGCTATCGGCTCGTCTCACAGATACGCAGTATTTT
TRBJ1-4	.	TRBV6-5	.	CASSKGNVNEKLFF	TGTGCCAGCAGCAAGGGGAACGTTAATGAAAAACTGTTTTTT
TRBJ2-3	.	TRBV7-2	.	CVSSLGDYTDTQYF	TGTGTCAGCAGCTTAGGGGATTACACAGATACGCAGTATTTT
TRBJ2-7	TRBD2	TRBV13	.	CISSFGGLAGAGEQYF	TGTATCAGCAGCTTTGGAGGGCTAGCGGGAGCCGGCGAGCAATACTTC
TRBJ2-1	.	TRBV11-2	.	CASSLTGAGYNERSF	TGTGCCAGCAGCTTAACGGGAGCAGGCTACAATGAGCGTTCCTTC
TRBJ2-3	TRBD2	TRBV29-1	.	CSVLTWGGDTDTQYF	TGCAGCGTGTTAACCTGGGGAGGGGACACAGATACGCAGTATTTT